These 30 T cell receptor beta chains originate from one sample sequenced in a study of neurological immune-mediated disorders. TCRdb redid the calling of the 5' RACE reads with MiXCR, one entry per CDR3 protein. The sample records approximately 100,000 distinct CDR3 sequences, about 3.8% being singletons. Sequences were obtained from PBMCs. The receptors shown here come from a woman aged 18-29 years with multiple sclerosis.

In this sample, this clonotype turned up many times. V is TRBV5-1 and J is TRBJ2-2; maybe TRBD1 (6 bases). The V end was cut by 4 bases, the J end by 4 bases, with 14 bases between. This CDR3 is built from 15 residues. Looked up from germline, CDR1 is SGHRS and CDR2 is YFSETQ. The CDR3 reads CASSSTGSGTGELFF. The CDR3, as DNA: TGCGCCAGCAGCAGTACAGGGTCGGGCACCGGGGAGCTGTTTTTT.

This clonotype was detected ten times or more. The V and J genes are TRBV6-5 and TRBJ2-4, with TRBD2 identical over 7 bases. Germline lookup yields CDR1 MNHEY and CDR2 SVGAGI. V gave up 6 bases and J gave up 3 bases; unmatched junction bases: 2. This CDR3 contains 13 residues. The CDR3 protein is CASRGGSKNIQYF. The CDR3 nucleotides are TGTGCCAGCAGGGGAGGGAGCAAAAACATTCAGTACTTC.

This clonotype was observed many times. The chain recombines TRBV18 with TRBJ2-7; D not resolved. CDR3 size: 13 residues. CDR1 is KGHSH and CDR2 is LQKENI in the germline V gene. Trimming pared 1 base from V and 3 bases from J, leaving 7 bases between. In DNA, the CDR3 is TGTGCCAGCTCACCACAAGACCTCTACGAGCAGTACTTC. Amino acid sequence: CASSPQDLYEQYF.

This clonotype showed up many times. V usage is TRBV14 and J usage is TRBJ2-7, with TRBD1 identical over 9 bases. This CDR3 has 16 amino acids. The J segment lost 0 bases and the V segment lost 2 bases, leaving 5 bases of the junction unmatched. The germline V gene has CDR1 SGHDN and CDR2 FVKESK. The CDR3 protein is CASSQLGQGSSYEQYF. The CDR3 DNA is TGTGCCAGCAGCCAACTAGGACAGGGGAGCTCCTACGAGCAGTACTTC.

This clonotype showed up many times. The chain joins TRBV20-1 to TRBJ2-1; 16 positions match TRBD2. Germline CDR1 and CDR2: DFQATT and SNEGSKA (reference sequence). Trimming removed 3 bases from V and 4 bases from J; junction bases left unmatched: 9. CDR3 length: 18 residues. For the CDR3, the DNA is TGCAGTGCTAGTGGGGGACTAGCGGGAGGGAAGGGTTACAATGAGCAGTTCTTC. Translated, it gives CSASGGLAGGKGYNEQFF.

This clonotype was seen at least ten times. The rearrangement uses TRBV28 and TRBJ2-1; TRBD2 is a possible D gene (6 bases). Deletions cut 5 bases from V and 4 bases from J, with 15 bases between. This CDR3 has 15 residues. Germline-derived CDR1 and CDR2 are MDHEN and SYDVKM. CDR3 loop: CASSPAGLQYNEQFF. CDR3 bases: TGTGCCAGCAGTCCGGCGGGACTCCAATACAATGAGCAGTTCTTC. Full variable domain (remainder filled in from reference TRBV28 and TRBJ2-1): DVKVTQSSRYLVKRTGEKVFLECVQDMDHENMFWYRQDPGLGLRLIYFSYDVKMKEKGDIPEGYSVSREKKERFSLILESASTNQTSMYLCASSPAGLQYNEQFFGPGTRLTVL.

This clonotype showed up many times. The rearrangement uses TRBV5-1 and TRBJ1-1; TRBD1 is a possible D gene (6 bases). Germline assignment: CDR1 SGHRS and CDR2 YFSETQ. The CDR3 has 13 residues. V was trimmed by 4 bases and J by 3 bases, leaving 10 bases between them. CDR3 sequence (DNA): TGCGCCAGCAGCCCGACAGGTTACACTGAAGCTTTCTTT. Protein sequence: CASSPTGYTEAFF. The entire variable domain, with the rest obtained from reference TRBV5-1 and TRBJ1-1, is as follows: KAGVTQTPRYLIKTRGQQVTLSCSPISGHRSVSWYQQTPGQGLQFLFEYFSETQRNKGNFPGRFSGRQFSNSRSEMNVSTLELGDSALYLCASSPTGYTEAFFGQGTRLTVV.

This clonotype was picked up a small number of times. The rearrangement links TRBV20-1 to TRBJ2-5; 7 nucleotides line up with TRBD2. The V gene end was trimmed by 7 bases and the J gene end by 5 bases; junction bases not matched to a gene: 13. This CDR3 has 14 residues. The germline gives CDR1 DFQATT, CDR2 SNEGSKA (reference sequence). The CDR3: CSGVAGVVWETQYF. For the CDR3, the DNA is TGCAGTGGGGTGGCGGGAGTGGTTTGGGAGACCCAGTACTTC.

This clonotype was recorded many times. The chain links TRBV3-1 to TRBJ2-3; a possible D gene is TRBD2 (6 bases). The V and J ends lost 4 bases and 1 base respectively, with 12 bases between them. In germline, CDR1 is LGHDT, CDR2 YNNKEL (reference sequence). CDR3 size: 15 residues. Written as DNA, the CDR3 is TGTGCCAGCAGCCCCTTTCGCGGGGGCACAGATACGCAGTATTTT. Its protein is CASSPFRGGTDTQYF.

This clonotype was observed at least ten times. V gene TRBV7-9 combines with J gene TRBJ1-1, with 7 bases fitting TRBD1. V trimming: 4 bases; J trimming: 0 bases; junction bases outside the gene matches: 8. The CDR3 covers 16 residues. Per germline, CDR1 SEHNR and CDR2 FQNEAQ (reference sequence). The CDR3 sequence: CASSSHRGYMNTEAFF. The DNA of the CDR3 is TGTGCCAGCAGCTCTCACAGGGGATACATGAACACTGAAGCTTTCTTT.

This clonotype came up many times. The chain joins TRBV5-1 to TRBJ2-1, with 8 bases fitting TRBD2. This CDR3 comprises 16 residues. Per germline, CDR1 SGHRS and CDR2 YFSETQ. The V segment lost 5 bases and the J segment 0 bases; nucleotides outside the gene matches: 7. CDR3 in DNA: TGCGCCAGCAGGGCCAGTAGCGGGACCTCCTACAATGAGCAGTTCTTC. It specifies CASRASSGTSYNEQFF.

This clonotype was seen many times. The chain is built from TRBV6-5 and TRBJ1-1; D ambiguous. This CDR3 region has 13 residues. CDR1 MNHEY and CDR2 SVGAGI come from the germline V gene. V was pared by 5 bases and J by 0 bases, with 7 bases between. Here the CDR3 DNA reads TGTGCCAGCAGTAAGACGGTGAACACTGAAGCTTTCTTT. It specifies CASSKTVNTEAFF.

This clonotype occurred many times. The chain joins TRBV6-2 or TRBV6-3 to TRBJ1-6; D remains ambiguous. The CDR3 contains 18 residues. V lost 2 bases, J lost 0 bases, and 14 bases lay in between. CDR1 is MNHEY, CDR2 SVGEGT, per germline. This chain's CDR3 is CASSYGGSWSSYNSPLHF. In DNA form, the CDR3 reads TGTGCCAGCAGTTACGGCGGCAGCTGGAGCTCCTATAATTCACCCCTCCACTTT.

This clonotype was seen ten or more times. This chain links TRBV7-9 with TRBJ1-1; 8 bases are a match to TRBD1. The junction had 7 bases not matched to a gene; V was cut back by 4 bases and J by 0 bases. Per germline, CDR1 SEHNR and CDR2 FQNEAQ (reference sequence). This CDR3 is built from 16 residues. The CDR3 bases are TGTGCCAGCAGCTCCCCCGACAGGGGCGTGAACACTGAAGCTTTCTTT. Translation: CASSSPDRGVNTEAFF.

This clonotype was found many times. V gene TRBV25-1 combines with J gene TRBJ1-2, with D perhaps TRBD1 (5 bases). This CDR3 is built from 13 residues. The germline V gene encodes CDR1 MGHDK and CDR2 SYGVNS. The ends were cut back, 6 bases at V and 10 bases at J, with 18 bases in the middle. The CDR3 DNA is TGTGCCAGCAGCCGAGGGTTTTTGGGGGACTACACCTTC. The encoded protein is CASSRGFLGDYTF.

The sample holds many counts of this clonotype. The gene calls are TRBV20-1 and TRBJ2-1; D is ambiguous. V was clipped by 1 base and J by 2 bases, with 9 bases between them. Germline loops: CDR1 DFQATT, CDR2 SNEGSKA (reference sequence). The length of the CDR3 is 14 residues. CDR3 in amino acids: CSARVRAPYNEQFF. CDR3 sequence (DNA): TGCAGTGCTAGAGTCCGGGCCCCCTACAATGAGCAGTTCTTC.

Ten or more counts support this clonotype. This rearrangement joins TRBV4-2 to TRBJ2-1, with a weak D call TRBD2 (6 bases). The CDR3 totals 16 residues. Germline lookup yields CDR1 LGHNA and CDR2 YNFKEQ. Trimming stripped 6 bases from V and 1 base from J, with 16 bases between. The CDR3 protein is CASRLTGSRSYNEQFF. The CDR3 coding sequence is TGTGCCAGCAGGCTTACCGGGAGTAGGTCCTACAATGAGCAGTTCTTC.

This clonotype appeared many times. The chain links TRBV12-3 or TRBV12-4 to TRBJ1-2, with a tentative D call TRBD1 (5 bases). Trimming cost V 3 bases and J 5 bases, with 13 bases left between them. CDR3 length: 14 amino acids. CDR3 loop: CASSLFQGTYGYTF. The CDR3 DNA sequence: TGTGCCAGCAGTTTGTTCCAGGGTACTTATGGCTACACCTTC.

This clonotype has more than one count but fewer than ten. It may be a read error: a sequence one base away is much more abundant. This sequence joins TRBV6-5 and TRBJ2-7, with D perhaps TRBD2 (5 bases). The V gene's germline CDR1 is MNHEY and CDR2 SVGAGI. The CDR3 covers 10 residues. Trimming took off 10 bases at V and 6 bases at J, with 10 bases between the two ends. In nucleotides, the CDR3 is TGTGCCAAGCGGCCACTCGAGCAGTACTTC. As protein: CAKRPLEQYF.

This clonotype appeared many times. The rearrangement joins TRBV7-6 to TRBJ2-5; 15 bases are a match to TRBD2. This CDR3 has 18 amino acids. Germline values: CDR1 SGHVS, CDR2 FNYEAQ. The J segment lost 5 bases and the V segment lost 4 bases, leaving 11 bases of the junction unmatched. The CDR3 sequence is CASSSGLAGGLGAETQYF. The CDR3 DNA is TGTGCCAGCAGCTCGGGACTAGCGGGGGGACTAGGGGCGGAGACCCAGTACTTC.

This clonotype was counted at least ten times. This chain connects TRBV2 to TRBJ1-5; TRBD1 agrees at 11 bases. The CDR3 contains 14 residues. The V segment lost 8 bases and the J segment 4 bases; nucleotides outside the gene matches: 4. The germline gives CDR1 SNHLY, CDR2 FYNNEI. The CDR3, as DNA: TGTGCCAGCCGGGGGACAGGGGGGAATCAGCCCCAGCATTTT. Translating gives CASRGTGGNQPQHF.

This clonotype was counted ten times or more. V gene TRBV20-1 combines with J gene TRBJ2-7, with TRBD2 matching over 10 bases. From germline, CDR1 is DFQATT and CDR2 SNEGSKA (reference sequence). Germline trimming cut 6 bases from V and 2 bases from J; bases unmatched to any gene: 4. The CDR3 covers 13 residues. CDR3: CSATSGTTYEQYF. CDR3 nucleotides: TGCAGTGCAACTAGCGGGACGACCTACGAGCAGTACTTC.

This clonotype has at least ten counts. The chain couples TRBV20-1 to TRBJ1-5; perhaps TRBD1 as D (5 bases). The CDR3 runs to 14 residues. V was shortened by 0 bases and J by 0 bases, with 6 bases between the two germline ends. In germline, CDR1 is DFQATT, CDR2 SNEGSKA (reference sequence). The CDR3 DNA reads as TGCAGTGCTAGAGATCAGGGTAGCAATCAGCCCCAGCATTTT. Translated, it gives CSARDQGSNQPQHF.

This clonotype was counted ten times or more. The CDR3: CASSLQGLRETQYF. The CDR3 DNA is TGTGCCAGCAGTTTGCAGGGACTAAGGGAGACCCAGTACTTC. This chain uses TRBV28 with TRBJ2-5; 7 bases fit TRBD2. After removal of 3 bases from V and 5 bases from J, the junction contained 6 bases not matched to a gene. This CDR3 has 14 residues. Germline CDR1 is MDHEN and CDR2 is SYDVKM.

In its sample, this clonotype was seen many times. The chain employs TRBV20-1 and TRBJ2-1; 14 bases are a match to TRBD2. Germline V gene lookup returns CDR1 DFQATT and CDR2 SNEGSKA (reference sequence). The CDR3 has 16 residues. The V gene end was trimmed by 6 bases and the J gene end by 3 bases; junction bases not matched to a gene: 7. The CDR3 protein is CSAVSGLAGVYNEQFF. CDR3 in DNA: TGCAGTGCAGTTTCGGGACTAGCGGGAGTCTACAATGAGCAGTTCTTC.

This clonotype was picked up many times. The chain employs TRBV28 and TRBJ2-7; the D gene is possibly TRBD2 (6 bases). The CDR3 extends over 12 amino acids. Germline CDR1 and CDR2: MDHEN and SYDVKM. With 4 bases removed from V and 6 bases from J, the gap between germline ends came to 10 bases. DNA for the CDR3: TGTGCCAGCAGTTCCCGGAGGGTCGAGCAGTACTTC. Amino acid sequence: CASSSRRVEQYF. Together with reference TRBV28 and TRBJ2-7, the CDR3 gives the full variable domain: DVKVTQSSRYLVKRTGEKVFLECVQDMDHENMFWYRQDPGLGLRLIYFSYDVKMKEKGDIPEGYSVSREKKERFSLILESASTNQTSMYLCASSSRRVEQYFGPGTRLTVT.

This clonotype was seen at least ten times. V is TRBV6-5 and J is TRBJ1-5, with 12 bases that match TRBD1. This CDR3 spans 15 amino acids. Germline values: CDR1 MNHEY, CDR2 SVGAGI. V was clipped by 6 bases and J by 6 bases; unmatched bases: 6. CDR3 nucleotide sequence: TGTGCCAGCAGCCCCGGGACAGGGGGCGGTCAGCCCCAGCATTTT. It is translated as CASSPGTGGGQPQHF.

This clonotype was seen repeatedly, ten times or more. The genes are TRBV9 and TRBJ1-5; D is unclear. The V end lost 3 bases, the J end lost 3 bases, and 10 bases lay between the germline ends. CDR1 and CDR2 from the germline V gene are SGDLS and YYNGEE. This CDR3 comprises 14 residues. CDR3 nucleotide sequence: TGTGCCAGCAGCGGACGGAGTGACAATCAGCCCCAGCATTTT. Its translation is CASSGRSDNQPQHF.

This clonotype was seen repeatedly, ten times or more. The V call is TRBV5-1, the J call TRBJ2-3; 9 nucleotides line up with TRBD1. Germline V lookup: CDR1 SGHRS, CDR2 YFSETQ. The V segment lost 2 bases and the J segment 6 bases; nucleotides outside the gene matches: 4. The CDR3 totals 14 residues. CDR3 sequence (DNA): TGCGCCAGCAGCTTAGGGACAGGGTCGGATACGCAGTATTTT. Protein product: CASSLGTGSDTQYF.

Many counts were recorded for this clonotype. The chain links TRBV20-1 to TRBJ2-1; 12 bases are a match to TRBD2. This CDR3 contains 15 residues. With 0 bases clipped from V and 9 bases from J, the junction kept 6 bases outside the gene matches. CDR1 is DFQATT, CDR2 SNEGSKA, per germline (reference sequence). CDR3 sequence: CSARDGLAGRGEQFF. As DNA, the CDR3 is TGCAGTGCTAGAGATGGACTAGCGGGGCGAGGTGAGCAGTTCTTC.